This TCR beta chain is from a study of T-cell memory formation after mild COVID-19. 5'RACE, which relied on constant-segment primers, yielded TCR alpha and TCR beta cDNA libraries carrying sample barcodes and UMIs. MiXCR was run by TCRdb on the 5' RACE reads, yielding one entry per CDR3 protein. This table has under 300,000 distinct CDR3 sequences, 7.5% to 10% appearing once. This clonotype was seen a few times. Trimming took off 5 bases at V and 4 bases at J, with 13 bases between the two ends. The CDR3 loop spans 14 amino acids. Germline values: CDR1 SGHTA, CDR2 FQGTGA. The sample consisted of PBMCs or a T cell subset sorted from them (not recorded which). The TCR sequence derives from a young man who had mild COVID-19 (a few samples of this study predate the infection). Cell type and time point are not known. The V gene is TRBV7-3, the J gene TRBJ2-3, with D possibly TRBD1 on 5 matching bases. The CDR3: CASSQGMGADTQYF. Written as DNA, the CDR3 is TGTGCCAGCAGCCAGGGCATGGGTGCAGATACGCAGTATTTT.